The sequence of this TCR beta chain was determined in a study of T cells in Graves' hyperthyroidism and ophthalmopathy. Study findings and constraints: Ophthalmopathy was identified by the model a median 6.5 months ahead of onset. Clonotypes that were expanded in thyroid above 0.001 mostly appeared in blood too.

This clonotype has a handful of counts. Its target is unknown. From germline, CDR1 is SQVTM and CDR2 ANQGSEA. The CDR3 spans 13 residues. J lost 12 bases, V lost 3 bases, and 9 bases had no gene match. Regions amplified from RNA transcripts were the TCR beta CDR3 regions. First-round RT-PCR of the TCR CDR3 relied on the HTBI primer set. A single record per CDR3 protein comes from TCRdb applying MiXCR to the multiplex PCR reads. Of approximately 640,000 distinct CDR3 sequences listed, around 15% were seen once; the top ten hold 15% to 18%. The hyperthyroidism was newly diagnosed and had lasted under 2 months; the patients were aged 18 to 65. Patients showing uncontrolled infection, other autoimmune disease, pregnancy or lactation were ineligible.

The V gene is TRBV29-1, the J gene TRBJ2-1; 9 nucleotides match TRBD2. This receptor was obtained from a man aged 50-59 years with Graves' hyperthyroidism. The sample consisted of blood. In nucleotides, the CDR3 is TGCAGCGTTGACGGGCTAGCGGGATTCTTGCAGTTCTTC. It codes for CSVDGLAGFLQFF.